This TCR beta chain originates from a study of OX40 agonist ivuxolimab in advanced cancers. Points from the study as a whole: There were, on average, more expanded clones in CD8+ T cells than in CD4+. The study found among the lowest clonal expansion in partial responders at 0.1-3.0 mg/kg. Low normalized T-cell clonal expansion also characterized some of the nonresponders. Both CD4+ and CD8+ T cell populations in blood had undergone clonal expansion by week 6 at 0.1 to 3.0 mg/kg.

The protocol was immunoSEQ multiplex PCR, while the TCRdb copy is restricted to in-frame clones and leaves out a portion. The profile shows 65,000 to 95,000 clones, 85% to 95% of them singletons. The germline V and J ends were trimmed by 2 bases and 3 bases, with 11 bases remaining between them. Germline CDR1 SGHDN, CDR2 FVKESK. There are 14 residues in the CDR3. A word on this clone: The antigen is unknown.

The J gene is TRBJ2-7, the V gene TRBV14; D is undetermined. This receptor was identified in an adult with an advanced solid tumor such as melanoma, head and neck, liver or kidney cancer. The starting material was CD4+ or CD8+ T cells sorted from blood, obtained in a trial of the OX40 agonist ivuxolimab. The chain's CDR3 is CASSQLDSLYEQYF. The CDR3 coding sequence is TGTGCCAGCAGCCAACTCGACTCTCTCTACGAGCAGTACTTC. Drawing the rest from reference TRBV14 and TRBJ2-7, the complete variable domain is EAGVTQFPSHSVIEKGQTVTLRCDPISGHDNLYWYRRVMGKEIKFLLHFVKESKQDESGMPNNRFLAERTGGTYSTLKVQPAELEDSGVYFCASSQLDSLYEQYFGPGTRLTVT.